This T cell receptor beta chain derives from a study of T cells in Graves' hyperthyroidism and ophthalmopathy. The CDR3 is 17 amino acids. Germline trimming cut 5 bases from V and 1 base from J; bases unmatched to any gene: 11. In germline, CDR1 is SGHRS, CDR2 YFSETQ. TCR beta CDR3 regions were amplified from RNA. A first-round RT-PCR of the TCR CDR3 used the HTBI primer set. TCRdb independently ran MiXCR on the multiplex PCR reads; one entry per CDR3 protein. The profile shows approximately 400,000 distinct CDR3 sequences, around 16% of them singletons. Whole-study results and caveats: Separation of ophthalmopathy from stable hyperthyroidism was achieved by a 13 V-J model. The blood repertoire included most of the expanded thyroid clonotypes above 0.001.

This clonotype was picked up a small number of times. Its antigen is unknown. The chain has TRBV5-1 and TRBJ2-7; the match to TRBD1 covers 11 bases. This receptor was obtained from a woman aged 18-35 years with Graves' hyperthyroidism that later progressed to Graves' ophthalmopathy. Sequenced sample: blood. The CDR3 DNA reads TGCGCCAGCAGGGTGGCCTCGGGACAGGGGGTGTCCTACGAGCAGTACTTC. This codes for CASRVASGQGVSYEQYF.